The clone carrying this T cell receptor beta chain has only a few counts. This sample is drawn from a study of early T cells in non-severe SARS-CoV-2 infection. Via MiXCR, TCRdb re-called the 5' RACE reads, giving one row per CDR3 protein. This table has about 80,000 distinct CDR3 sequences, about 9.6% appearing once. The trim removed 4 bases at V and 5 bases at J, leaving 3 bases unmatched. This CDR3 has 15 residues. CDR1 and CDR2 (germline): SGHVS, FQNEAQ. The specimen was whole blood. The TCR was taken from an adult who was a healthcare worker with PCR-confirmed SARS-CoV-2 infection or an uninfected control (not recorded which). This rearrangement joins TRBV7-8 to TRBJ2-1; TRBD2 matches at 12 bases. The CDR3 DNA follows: TGTGCCAGCAGCTCTAGCGGGAGGGCCCACAATGAGCAGTTCTTC. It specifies CASSSSGRAHNEQFF.